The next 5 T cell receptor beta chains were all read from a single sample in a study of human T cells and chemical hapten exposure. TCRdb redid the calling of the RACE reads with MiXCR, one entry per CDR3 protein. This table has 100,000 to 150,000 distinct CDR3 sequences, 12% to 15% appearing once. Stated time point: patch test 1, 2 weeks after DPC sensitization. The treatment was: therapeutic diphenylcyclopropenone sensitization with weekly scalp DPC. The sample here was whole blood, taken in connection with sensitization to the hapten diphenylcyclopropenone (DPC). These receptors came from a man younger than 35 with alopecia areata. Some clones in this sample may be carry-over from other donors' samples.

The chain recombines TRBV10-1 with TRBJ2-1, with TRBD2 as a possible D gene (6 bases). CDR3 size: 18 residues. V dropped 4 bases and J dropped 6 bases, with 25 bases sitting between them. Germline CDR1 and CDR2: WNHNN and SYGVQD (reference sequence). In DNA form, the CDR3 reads TGCGCCAGCAGTGCGACTCAACCGACTAGGGTAGCGTGCAATGAGCAGTTCTTC. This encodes CASSATQPTRVACNEQFF.

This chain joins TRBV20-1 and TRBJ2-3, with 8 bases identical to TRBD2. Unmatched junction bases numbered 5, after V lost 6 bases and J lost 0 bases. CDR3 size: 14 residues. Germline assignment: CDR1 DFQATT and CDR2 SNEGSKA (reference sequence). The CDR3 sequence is CSARSGVSTDTQYF. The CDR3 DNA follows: TGCAGTGCCCGTAGCGGGGTCAGCACAGATACGCAGTATTTT.

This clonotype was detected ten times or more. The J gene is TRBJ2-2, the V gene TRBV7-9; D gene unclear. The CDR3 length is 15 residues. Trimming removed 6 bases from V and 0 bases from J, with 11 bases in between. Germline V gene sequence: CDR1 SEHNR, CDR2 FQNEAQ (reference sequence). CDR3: CASRERRANTGELFF. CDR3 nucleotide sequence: TGTGCCAGCAGAGAGCGACGAGCGAACACCGGGGAGCTGTTTTTT.

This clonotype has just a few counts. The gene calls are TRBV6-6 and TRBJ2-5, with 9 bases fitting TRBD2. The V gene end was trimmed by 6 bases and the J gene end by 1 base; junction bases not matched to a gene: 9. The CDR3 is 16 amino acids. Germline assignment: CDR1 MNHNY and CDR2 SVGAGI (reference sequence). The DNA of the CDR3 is TGTGCCAGCAGCCCATGGGCTAGCGGGGCCCAAGAGACCCAGTACTTC. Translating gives CASSPWASGAQETQYF.

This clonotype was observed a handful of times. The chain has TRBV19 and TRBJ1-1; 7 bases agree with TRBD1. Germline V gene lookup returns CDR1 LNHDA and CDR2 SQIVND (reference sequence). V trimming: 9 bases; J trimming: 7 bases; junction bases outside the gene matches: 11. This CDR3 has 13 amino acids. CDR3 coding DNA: TGTGCCAGCCAAGGGACAGCGAATCTTGAAGCTTTCTTT. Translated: CASQGTANLEAFF. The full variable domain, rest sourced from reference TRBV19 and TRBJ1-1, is DGGITQSPKYLFRKEGQNVTLSCEQNLNHDAMYWYRQDPGQGLRLIYYSQIVNDFQKGDIAEGYSVSREKKESFPLTVTSAQKNPTAFYLCASQGTANLEAFFGQGTRLTVV.